These T cell receptor beta chains were read from a single sample in a study of T-cell reconstitution after alpha-beta-depleted transplantation in children. TCRdb independently ran MiXCR on the PCR reads; one entry per CDR3 protein. In the table there are a few hundred thousand distinct CDR3 sequences, roughly a quarter of which are singletons. Here the sequenced sample was PBMCs, taken before TCRalphabeta/CD19-depleted stem cell transplant. These receptors were collected from a boy under two years old with Wiskott-Aldrich syndrome, due to receive a stem cell transplant. CDR3s include the opening cysteine and the closing phenylalanine or tryptophan. Fields, in order: V gene, clone size, J gene, D gene, CDR3 protein, CDR3 DNA. A D gene is named only where the DNA matches it firmly. The listing skips clone size in some rows; elsewhere it reads once, few, many or a size class.

>TRBV4-1|.|TRBJ2-5|TRBD2
CASSQSGSITETQYF
TGCGCCAGCAGCCAGAGCGGGAGTATCACAGAGACCCAGTACTTC
>TRBV5-5|.|TRBJ1-5|TRBD1
CASSQDRVSNQPQHF
TGTGCCAGCAGCCAGGACAGGGTTAGCAATCAGCCCCAGCATTTT
>TRBV9|.|TRBJ2-5|TRBD2
CASSGEREGETQYF
TGTGCCAGCAGCGGAGAGCGGGAGGGAGAGACCCAGTACTTC
>TRBV30|once|TRBJ1-5|.
CAWTAGANQPQHF
TGTGCCTGGACGGCAGGGGCCAATCAGCCCCAGCATTTT
>TRBV5-6|.|TRBJ2-2|TRBD2
CASRPTSGTGTGELFF
TGTGCCAGCAGGCCGACTAGCGGGACGGGGACCGGGGAGCTGTTTTTT
>TRBV11-1|.|TRBJ2-1|TRBD2
CASSFPGGLAGGPKYNEQFF
TGTGCCAGCAGCTTCCCAGGGGGACTAGCGGGAGGGCCTAAGTACAATGAGCAGTTCTTC
>TRBV10-3|.|TRBJ2-3|TRBD2
CATSSGVTDTQYF
TGTGCCACCTCTAGCGGAGTCACAGATACGCAGTATTTT
>TRBV12-3/TRBV12-4|.|TRBJ2-2|.
CASSFGPTGELFF
TGTGCCAGCAGTTTTGGTCCCACCGGGGAGCTGTTTTTT
>TRBV15|.|TRBJ2-1|.
CATSRGADSYNEQFF
TGTGCCACCAGCAGAGGTGCCGACTCCTACAATGAGCAGTTCTTC
>TRBV6-1|.|TRBJ1-5|TRBD1
CASRGLGTGGYQPQHF
TGTGCCAGCAGGGGCTTGGGGACAGGGGGTTATCAGCCCCAGCATTTT
>TRBV10-2|.|TRBJ2-1|TRBD1
CASSATKGTGIEQFF
TGCGCCAGCAGTGCCACCAAGGGGACAGGGATTGAGCAGTTCTTC
>TRBV10-3|.|TRBJ1-1|.
CAISEGSANTEAFF
TGTGCCATCAGTGAGGGTTCGGCGAACACTGAAGCTTTCTTT
>TRBV29-1|.|TRBJ2-1|.
CSVEGTLEQFF
TGCAGCGTTGAAGGCACCCTGGAGCAGTTCTTC
>TRBV19|.|TRBJ1-5|.
CASSNPGTGLEAQHF
TGTGCCAGTAGTAATCCCGGGACGGGACTAGAAGCCCAGCATTTT
>TRBV24-1|.|TRBJ2-1|TRBD2
CATSDPSGSNEQFF
TGTGCCACCAGTGATCCTAGCGGATCCAATGAGCAGTTCTTC
>TRBV5-1|.|TRBJ2-5|.
CASSSSPAARETQYF
TGCGCCAGCAGCTCATCCCCGGCCGCGCGCGAGACCCAGTACTTC
>TRBV5-1|.|TRBJ2-1|.
CASSLGWGDEQFF
TGCGCCAGCAGCTTGGGTTGGGGCGATGAGCAGTTCTTC
>TRBV11-2|.|TRBJ2-1|TRBD2
CASSYGLAVNNEQFF
TGTGCCAGCAGCTATGGACTAGCGGTAAACAATGAGCAGTTCTTC
>TRBV11-3|.|TRBJ2-2|TRBD2
CASSFAGTSGTTGELFF
TGTGCCAGCAGCTTCGCCGGGACTAGCGGGACCACCGGGGAGCTGTTTTTT
>TRBV24-1|.|TRBJ2-1|TRBD2
CATSEGDGGSFGSEQFF
TGTGCCACCAGTGAGGGAGATGGCGGGAGTTTTGGAAGTGAGCAGTTCTTC
>TRBV15|.|TRBJ2-7|.
CATSRDLTVAYEQYF
TGTGCCACCAGCAGAGATTTGACGGTTGCGTACGAGCAGTACTTC
>TRBV5-1|few|TRBJ1-2|.
CASSPRVDYGYTF
TGCGCCAGCAGCCCCCGAGTCGACTATGGCTACACCTTC
>TRBV12-3/TRBV12-4|.|TRBJ2-7|.
CASSGYPGPQAEQYF
TGTGCCAGCAGCGGGTACCCGGGACCCCAGGCCGAGCAGTACTTC
>TRBV5-1|.|TRBJ1-1|.
CASSKDGGETEAFF
TGCGCCAGCAGTAAGGACGGAGGGGAGACGGAAGCTTTCTTT
>TRBV27|.|TRBJ2-1|TRBD2
CASSFIRVAGVGYNEQFF
TGTGCCAGCAGTTTTATTAGGGTAGCGGGAGTAGGGTACAATGAGCAGTTCTTC
>TRBV7-6|.|TRBJ1-5|.
CASSPVLGMSAQHF
TGTGCCAGCAGCCCCGTATTGGGGATGTCAGCCCAGCATTTT
>TRBV5-1|.|TRBJ2-1|TRBD2
CASSLVVAGISYNEQFF
TGCGCCAGCAGCTTGGTAGTAGCGGGGATCTCCTACAATGAGCAGTTCTTC
>TRBV12-3/TRBV12-4|few|TRBJ2-3|TRBD2
CASTYQLAGGVWDTQYF
TGTGCCAGCACCTACCAACTAGCGGGAGGTGTATGGGATACGCAGTATTTT
>TRBV5-1|few|TRBJ2-3|TRBD2
CATQRDPATDTQYF
TGCGCCACGCAGCGGGACCCGGCGACAGATACGCAGTATTTT
>TRBV29-1|.|TRBJ1-1|.
CSVLQTELNTEAFF
TGCAGCGTTCTCCAGACAGAGCTGAACACTGAAGCTTTCTTT
>TRBV7-9|once|TRBJ2-5|TRBD1
CASSLETGKETQYF
TGTGCCAGCAGCTTAGAGACAGGGAAAGAGACCCAGTACTTC
>TRBV12-3/TRBV12-4|.|TRBJ2-5|.
CASRGTGWETQYF
TGTGCCAGCAGGGGTACAGGGTGGGAGACCCAGTACTTC
>TRBV6-2/TRBV6-3|few|TRBJ2-7|TRBD1
CASSVDRGYEQYF
TGTGCCAGCAGCGTGGACAGGGGATACGAGCAGTACTTC
>TRBV15|.|TRBJ2-1|.
CATSRAHEQFF
TGTGCCACCAGCAGAGCGCATGAGCAGTTCTTC
>TRBV20-1|.|TRBJ1-1|.
CSASRDGEAFF
TGCAGTGCTTCCCGGGACGGCGAAGCTTTCTTT
>TRBV10-3|.|TRBJ2-6|TRBD2
CAIRRLAGGHSGANVLTF
TGTGCCATCAGAAGACTAGCGGGAGGACACTCAGGGGCCAACGTCCTGACTTTC
>TRBV7-9|.|TRBJ2-1|.
CASRGELAESYNEQFF
TGTGCCAGCAGGGGGGAATTAGCGGAATCCTACAATGAGCAGTTCTTC
>TRBV20-1|.|TRBJ2-7|.
CSARERPTGEQYF
TGCAGTGCTAGAGAAAGGCCTACAGGGGAGCAGTACTTC
>TRBV20-1|.|TRBJ1-3|.
CSASPEELGNTIYF
TGCAGTGCTAGTCCGGAAGAGCTTGGAAACACCATATATTTT
>TRBV3-1|few|TRBJ1-5|TRBD1
CASSQNRGSRQPQHF
TGTGCCAGCAGCCAAAACAGGGGTTCGCGCCAGCCCCAGCATTTT
>TRBV5-1|.|TRBJ2-3|TRBD1
CASSGHGQGPDTQYF
TGCGCCAGCAGCGGGCACGGACAGGGGCCAGATACGCAGTATTTT
>TRBV20-1|.|TRBJ2-7|.
CSAWDYEQYF
TGCAGTGCTTGGGACTACGAGCAGTACTTC
>TRBV20-1|many|TRBJ2-3|.
CSARFSLNTDTQYF
TGCAGTGCTAGGTTTAGTTTAAACACAGATACGCAGTATTTT
>TRBV5-1|.|TRBJ2-4|.
CASSFSLRNIQYF
TGCGCCAGCAGCTTTAGCTTAAGAAACATTCAGTACTTC
>TRBV29-1|few|TRBJ2-3|.
CSPTRRHF
TGCAGCCCCACCCGGAGGCATTTT
>TRBV27|.|TRBJ2-7|.
CASSATGSRGYEQYF
TGTGCCAGCAGCGCAACAGGGTCCCGAGGCTACGAGCAGTACTTC
>TRBV4-2|few|TRBJ2-7|TRBD2
CASSQELAGGLYEQYF
TGTGCCAGCAGCCAAGAACTAGCGGGAGGTCTCTACGAGCAGTACTTC
>TRBV5-1|few|TRBJ2-2|TRBD2
CASSRTSGASNTGELFF
TGCGCCAGCAGCAGGACTAGCGGGGCCTCGAACACCGGGGAGCTGTTTTTT